These 4 T cell receptor beta chains share one sample of origin, sequenced in a study of T cell repertoires in cytomegalovirus infection. These receptors lack a known antigen. TCRdb itself ran the reads through MiXCR, one entry per CDR3 protein. This table has tens of thousands of distinct CDR3 sequences, roughly a fifth appearing once. This specimen consisted of CD8+ T cells from cultured PBMCs, obtained from culture after CMV antigen stimulation. All receptors come from a human donor in good health (CMV status not recorded). Some clones in this sample may be carry-over from other donors' samples.

This clonotype was detected many times. This rearrangement joins TRBV7-3 to TRBJ1-1; D not resolved. V was shortened by 0 bases and J by 5 bases, with 7 bases between the two germline ends. The CDR3 spans 13 residues. The V gene's germline CDR1 is SGHTA and CDR2 FQGTGA. DNA of the CDR3: TGTGCCAGCAGCTTAACAGGGAATACTGAAGCTTTCTTT. Encoded protein: CASSLTGNTEAFF.

This clonotype was picked up many times. The CDR3 DNA is TGTGCCATCAGTGATTTGGGGGAGATTTCAGATACGCAGTATTTT. Translated, it gives CAISDLGEISDTQYF. V usage is TRBV10-3 and J usage is TRBJ2-3; D possibly matches TRBD1 or TRBD2 (5 bases each). Germline CDR1 ENHRY, CDR2 SYGVKD. The CDR3 loop spans 15 amino acids. The V gene lost 3 bases and the J gene lost 4 bases, with 14 bases spanning the gap.

This clonotype has only a few counts. The chain joins TRBV11-2 to TRBJ1-5; no clear D. Trimming shortened V by 2 bases and J by 6 bases, and 11 bases separated the two germline ends. Germline CDR1 is SGHAT and CDR2 is FQNNGV. This CDR3 contains 14 residues. The CDR3 spells CASSLSAGIQPQHF. In DNA, the CDR3 is TGTGCCAGCAGCTTATCGGCAGGCATTCAGCCCCAGCATTTT.

V is TRBV9 and J is TRBJ1-4; no clear D gene. There are 15 residues in the CDR3. With 3 bases removed from V and 4 bases from J, the gap between germline ends came to 13 bases. The germline CDR1 and CDR2 sequences are SGDLS and YYNGEE. CDR3 sequence reads: CASSALFGINEKLFF. The CDR3 DNA is TGTGCCAGCAGCGCCTTATTCGGGATTAATGAAAAACTGTTTTTT. Filled out from reference TRBV9 and TRBJ1-4, the complete variable domain reads DSGVTQTPKHLITATGQRVTLRCSPRSGDLSVYWYQQSLDQGLQFLIQYYNGEERAKGNILERFSAQQFPDLHSELNLSSLELGDSALYFCASSALFGINEKLFFGSGTQLSVL.